The 3 T cell receptor beta chains given below trace back to one sample, sequenced in a study of OX40 agonist ivuxolimab in advanced cancers. Sequencing was performed with immunoSEQ multiplex PCR; in TCRdb, only in-frame clones are kept and a portion is missing. This table has roughly 48,000 clones, roughly four fifths appearing once. The specimen comprised CD4+ or CD8+ T cells sorted from blood, sampled in a trial of the OX40 agonist ivuxolimab. These receptors all stem from an adult with an advanced solid tumor such as melanoma, head and neck, liver or kidney cancer.

The gene calls are TRBV9 and TRBJ1-5, with a tentative D call TRBD1 (6 bases). CDR3 length: 15 amino acids. Germline-derived CDR1 and CDR2 are SGDLS and YYNGEE. Trimming took 4 bases from V and 8 from J, leaving 19 bases between them. CDR3 sequence: CASSLNPGRGEPQHF. The CDR3 DNA follows: TGTGCCAGCAGCCTCAACCCAGGCAGGGGAGAGCCCCAGCATTTT.

V is TRBV27 and J is TRBJ2-3; D is tentatively TRBD1 or TRBD2 (5 bases each). This CDR3 comprises 14 residues. CDR1 and CDR2 from the germline V gene are MNHEY and SMNVEV (reference sequence). V was pared by 3 bases and J by 2 bases, with 9 bases between. CDR3: CASSLGRATDTQYF. The DNA of the CDR3 is TGTGCCAGCAGTTTGGGACGGGCCACAGATACGCAGTATTTT.

CDR3 amino acids: CASRKGQGIYEQYF. The CDR3 coding sequence is TGTGCCAGCAGAAAGGGACAGGGGATATACGAGCAGTACTTC. V usage is TRBV27 and J usage is TRBJ2-7, with 10 bases lining up with TRBD1. Germline V gene lookup returns CDR1 MNHEY and CDR2 SMNVEV (reference sequence). There are 14 residues in the CDR3. V lost 6 bases to trimming and J lost 4 bases; unmatched junction nucleotides: 6.